The clone carrying this T cell receptor beta chain was counted many times. The antigen remains unidentified. The source of the sample is a study of CD8 T cells in ankylosing spondylitis. Findings and caveats of the study: The clones that were linked to disease were reported to be significantly enriched in matched synovial fluid samples from ankylosing spondylitis patients. Disease-linked clones were CD8+ and relatively rare in peripheral blood. Earlier literature documents some of the motif variants in reactive arthritis synovial fluid and blood. Fewer than ten highly homologous variants made up a TCR beta motif that seemed to typify ankylosing spondylitis blood.

Researchers built TCR beta libraries using quantitative 5'-RACE with molecular barcodes. TCRdb reprocessed the 5' RACE reads via MiXCR and lists one record per CDR3 protein. The sample lists 670,000 or so distinct CDR3 sequences, 15% to 20% occurring once. The source of this sequence is a male donor with ankylosing spondylitis. Sequenced sample: blood, either unsorted or a sorted T cell fraction (not recorded which).

This chain's CDR3 is CASSLSRGEQYF. CDR3 DNA sequence: TGTGCCAGCAGCCTCTCCCGAGGAGAGCAGTACTTC. J is TRBJ2-7 and V is TRBV28; D gene uncertain. The V gene's germline CDR1 is MDHEN and CDR2 SYDVKM. Trimming shortened V by 6 bases and J by 7 bases, and 13 bases separated the two germline ends. The length of the CDR3 is 12 residues.